Below, 10 T cell receptor beta chains from the same sample are listed, as sequenced in a study of Ad26.COV2.S vaccination and SARS-CoV-2 variants. TCRdb's copy holds only in-frame clones and misses some; the assay was immunoSEQ multiplex PCR. The sample records hundreds of thousands of clones, about 91% being singletons. As to treatment: some 19 received Ad26.COV2.S at low or high dose, single or two shots; roughly five received placebo; per-sample allocation not given. Day 63 after the first vaccine or placebo injection was the time point for sampling. The specimen comprised peripheral blood, sampled in a trial of Ad26.COV2.S vaccine versus placebo. All receptors derive from a person aged 18 to 59 who received the Ad26.COV2.S COVID-19 vaccine or a placebo.

The chain is built from TRBV11-2 and TRBJ2-4; TRBD2 matches 10 bases. V lost 5 bases and J lost 0; bases outside the gene matches: 10. CDR1 SGHAT and CDR2 FQNNGV come from the germline V gene. This CDR3 is 18 amino acids long. Here the CDR3 reads CASSPVLLAGLAKNIQYF. In nucleotides, the CDR3 is TGTGCCAGCAGCCCAGTTCTACTAGCGGGGTTAGCCAAAAACATTCAGTACTTC.

This chain joins TRBV2 and TRBJ2-3; 11 positions agree with TRBD1. V was pared by 0 bases and J by 3 bases, with 5 bases of the junction left unmatched. The CDR3 runs to 17 residues. Per the germline V gene, CDR1 is SNHLY and CDR2 is FYNNEI. The chain's CDR3 is CASSEAGTGGITDTQYF. The CDR3, as DNA: TGTGCCAGCAGTGAAGCAGGGACAGGGGGAATAACAGATACGCAGTATTTT. The full variable domain, in which reference TRBV2 and TRBJ2-3 provide the parts outside the CDR3, is EPEVTQTPSHQVTQMGQEVILRCVPISNHLYFYWYRQILGQKVEFLVSFYNNEISEKSEIFDDQFSVERPDGSNFTLKIRSTKLEDSAMYFCASSEAGTGGITDTQYFGPGTRLTVL.

This clone came up once. This chain links TRBV19 with TRBJ1-4; 10 positions match TRBD1. The CDR3 runs to 17 residues. J was trimmed by 4 bases and V by 5 bases; bases with no gene match: 10. Germline assignment: CDR1 LNHDA and CDR2 SQIVND (reference sequence). The CDR3 sequence is CASSRTRDRGRNEKLFF. As DNA, the CDR3 is TGTGCCAGTAGTCGGACCCGGGACAGGGGCCGTAATGAAAAACTGTTTTTT.

This CDR3 reads CASSSTSGTSIQYF. The CDR3 DNA sequence: TGTGCCAGCAGCAGCACCTCCGGGACTAGTATCCAGTATTTT. The V and J genes are TRBV5-4 and TRBJ2-3; TRBD2 matches 8 bases. Germline CDR1 reads SGHNT; CDR2 reads YYREEE (reference sequence). CDR3 length equals 14 residues. After removal of 4 bases from V and 12 bases from J, the junction contained 13 bases not matched to a gene.

This sequence joins TRBV29-1 and TRBJ2-7; D remains unclear. The germline gives CDR1 SQVTM, CDR2 ANQGSEA. Between the trimmed V and J ends, which lost 0 bases and 2 bases, there was a span of 8 bases. There are 13 residues in the CDR3. CDR3 bases: TGCAGCGTTGAAGATGGCAGTGCCTACGAGCAGTACTTC. Encoded protein: CSVEDGSAYEQYF.

This chain links TRBV28 with TRBJ2-1; D is perhaps TRBD2 (6 bases). This CDR3 has 15 residues. The V gene's germline CDR1 is MDHEN and CDR2 SYDVKM. V was shortened by 5 bases and J by 10 bases, with 21 bases between the two germline ends. CDR3 coding DNA: TGTGCCAGCAGTCTGACTAGTGGGCCGGCGGAGGAGCAGTTCTTC. It specifies CASSLTSGPAEEQFF.

This CDR3 reads CASRLWSGNEQFF. The CDR3, as DNA: TGCGCCAGCAGGCTCTGGTCTGGCAATGAGCAGTTCTTC. The V and J genes are TRBV5-1 and TRBJ2-1; D not resolved. The V gene lost 5 bases and the J gene lost 6 bases, with 12 bases spanning the gap. CDR1 SGHRS and CDR2 YFSETQ come from the germline V gene. CDR3 size: 13 residues. The complete variable domain, with remaining parts taken from reference TRBV5-1 and TRBJ2-1, reads KAGVTQTPRYLIKTRGQQVTLSCSPISGHRSVSWYQQTPGQGLQFLFEYFSETQRNKGNFPGRFSGRQFSNSRSEMNVSTLELGDSALYLCASRLWSGNEQFFGPGTRLTVL.

This clone was seen just once. J is TRBJ1-4 and V is TRBV18, with D tentatively TRBD1 (5 bases). This CDR3 has 14 amino acids. Germline assignment: CDR1 KGHSH and CDR2 LQKENI. V lost 4 bases, J lost 3 bases, and 9 bases lay in between. CDR3 sequence: CASSLSGSNEKLFF. DNA of the CDR3: TGTGCCAGCTCACTATCAGGGTCTAATGAAAAACTGTTTTTT.

This chain uses TRBV28 with TRBJ1-2, with D unresolved. CDR1 is MDHEN, CDR2 SYDVKM, per germline. Trimming stripped 4 bases from V and 0 bases from J, with 6 bases between. This CDR3 is 13 amino acids long. The CDR3 nucleotides read TGTGCCAGCAGTTCCCTCCCTAACTATGGCTACACCTTC. Its protein product is CASSSLPNYGYTF.

V is TRBV5-4 and J is TRBJ2-5; 7 nucleotides match TRBD1. V dropped 4 bases and J dropped 7; count of bases not matched to a gene: 7. The CDR3 runs to 13 residues. Germline assignment: CDR1 SGHNT and CDR2 YYREEE (reference sequence). CDR3 nucleotide sequence: TGTGCCAGCAGCCAGGGACAGAGGGGGACCCAGTACTTC. Translating it yields CASSQGQRGTQYF.